The clone carrying this TCR beta chain occurred a few times. Its target is not known. The data belong to a study of cytomegalovirus exposure and HLA in healthy donors. Study-wide results and caveats: Most CMV-associated TCR beta chains were later found to appear HLA-restricted.

This CDR3 is built from 16 residues. Germline CDR1 and CDR2: SGHRS and YFSETQ. V lost 1 base and J lost 10; bases outside the gene matches: 11. Primers included in the PCR were 60 Vbeta and 13 Jbeta primers. The method was immunoSEQ multiplex PCR; TCRdb's version includes in-frame clones alone and lacks a portion of them. The table lists under 300,000 clones, around 66% of them singletons, with roughly 2.4% in the top ten. The sequence came from a female donor in good health and CMV-seronegative. The V gene is TRBV5-1, the J gene TRBJ2-1, with 10 bases fitting TRBD2. The sequencing input was PBMCs. The CDR3 sequence is CASSLSPAGGPKEQFF. Written as DNA, the CDR3 is TGCGCCAGCAGCTTGTCCCCAGCGGGAGGGCCAAAGGAGCAGTTCTTC. Complete variable domain (other parts from reference TRBV5-1 and TRBJ2-1): KAGVTQTPRYLIKTRGQQVTLSCSPISGHRSVSWYQQTPGQGLQFLFEYFSETQRNKGNFPGRFSGRQFSNSRSEMNVSTLELGDSALYLCASSLSPAGGPKEQFFGPGTRLTVL.